This T cell receptor (beta chain) was sequenced in a study of blood T cell repertoires in COVID-19. The wider study: Acute and convalescent COVID-19 specimens originated in the United States, Italy and Spain. Sample material is recorded as cDNA or gDNA derived from T cells, B-cell-depleted T cells, or PBMCs.

How the authors handled the data: Reference gene primer amplification in the assay estimated nucleated cell counts. The data were produced by immunoSEQ multiplex PCR, yet TCRdb's version contains in-frame clones alone and is incomplete. V and J calls and clone size are as listed in that table; D and trimming were resolved from the DNA. The sample lists approximately 380,000 clones, around nine tenths occurring once. This clone was counted a single time. CDR3 length: 14 amino acids. Trimming cost V 4 bases and J 3 bases; bases outside gene matches: 5. Germline CDR1 and CDR2: LGHDT and YNNKEL (reference sequence). Symptom resolution, clearance, or two negative PCRs marked the recovered donors of Cohort 3.

The rearrangement joins TRBV3-1 (or the pseudogene TRBV3-2) to TRBJ2-5; 7 bases match TRBD1. This receptor was taken from a woman aged 18-29 years who had recovered from COVID-19. The sequencing sample was made of PBMCs or T cells enriched from blood (not recorded which). This chain's CDR3 is CASSPRGGKETQYF. For the CDR3, the DNA is TGTGCCAGCAGCCCGAGAGGGGGCAAAGAGACCCAGTACTTC.